This TCR beta chain appears in the sequencing data of a study of cytomegalovirus exposure and HLA in healthy donors. The study's findings and limits: Common viral pathogens (according to a later analysis) appeared linked to several of the most significant clusters. Later analysis associated a missense DCLRE1C variant with TCR beta V- and J-gene trimming. About 87% or about 30% of the time was how often most TCR beta V segments were productive, according to an earlier analysis.

The PCR had 60 Vbeta and 13 Jbeta primers. Only in-frame clones appear in the TCRdb table, and some are missing; sequencing was by immunoSEQ multiplex PCR. There are some 200,000 clones in the sample; roughly a tenth occur only once, and 1% to 1.5% lies in the top ten. Germline values: CDR1 MNHNY, CDR2 SVGAGI (reference sequence). V shed 6 bases and J shed 6 bases, with 10 bases lying between them. The CDR3 has 12 amino acids. This clone was picked up a small number of times. The antigen is not known. This chain uses TRBV6-6 with TRBJ2-3; D gene ambiguous. The receptor was derived from a woman in her twenties or thirties in good health and CMV-seropositive. The sample was PBMCs. The CDR3 DNA follows: TGTGCCAGCAGCGAGAACGCGGATACGCAGTATTTT. It specifies CASSENADTQYF.